These 4 T cell receptor beta chains were all obtained from the same sample, sequenced in a study of beta chain features in type 1 diabetes. Study results and caveats: Shortening that was moderate but significant affected the TCRB CDR3s of Type 1 diabetes patients in all four CD4+ subsets.

Antigen specificity for these receptors is unknown. The whole isolated RNA underwent reverse transcription, so sequencing captured expressed TCRB transcripts. Clones were sequenced by immunoSEQ multiplex PCR, and TCRdb holds only the in-frame ones, with some missing. The data hold tens of thousands of clones, with more than 45% observed a single time. Material: stem cell memory CD4+ T cells from blood. These receptors were obtained from a man younger than 35 with type 1 diabetes.

The V gene is TRBV28, the J gene TRBJ2-1; unclear D gene. V was pared by 3 bases and J by 2 bases, with 14 bases between. Germline V gene sequence: CDR1 MDHEN, CDR2 SYDVKM. The CDR3 spans 16 residues. The CDR3 nucleotides read TGTGCCAGCAGTTTCCCTCGAGCGCTCACCTACAATGAGCAGTTCTTC. Translated: CASSFPRALTYNEQFF.

The V call is TRBV4-1, the J call TRBJ2-2; TRBD1 matches at 8 bases. This CDR3 spans 15 amino acids. V lost 3 bases and J lost 5; bases outside the gene matches: 5. The germline V gene has CDR1 MGHRA and CDR2 YSYEKL. For the CDR3, the DNA is TGCGCCAGCAGCCACAGTACAGGGGGGACCGGGGAGCTGTTTTTT. This encodes CASSHSTGGTGELFF.

The chain carries TRBV7-2 and TRBJ2-5, with TRBD1 matching 9 bases. The CDR3 contains 15 residues. Germline trimming cut 5 bases from V and 2 bases from J; bases unmatched to any gene: 6. The germline V gene has CDR1 SGHTA and CDR2 FQGNSA. The CDR3 DNA follows: TGTGCCAGCAGCCGGATTGGACAGGGGCAAGAGACCCAGTACTTC. Its protein is CASSRIGQGQETQYF.

The chain combines TRBV7-9 with TRBJ2-1; TRBD1 aligns across 8 bases. Germline V CDR1 and CDR2: SEHNR, FQNEAQ (reference sequence). Trimming took 5 bases from V and 0 from J; bases not matched to a gene: 12. This CDR3 is built from 18 residues. This CDR3 reads CASSRPGQGAHSYNEQFF. The CDR3 region has the DNA TGTGCCAGCAGCCGGCCGGGGCAGGGGGCCCACTCCTACAATGAGCAGTTCTTC.